The clone carrying this TCR beta chain was counted at least ten times. The data were taken from a study of T cells in Graves' hyperthyroidism and ophthalmopathy. Amplification of TCR beta CDR3 regions was performed using RNA transcripts as template. TCR CDR3 regions were first amplified by RT-PCR with HTBI primers. Via MiXCR, TCRdb re-called the multiplex PCR reads, giving one row per CDR3 protein. This table has about 690,000 distinct CDR3 sequences, around 15% appearing once. Germline V gene lookup returns CDR1 MDHEN and CDR2 SYDVKM. The CDR3 spans 10 residues. V lost 11 bases and J 6 bases, leaving 10 bases between the germline ends.

This receptor was obtained from a man in his fifties with Graves' hyperthyroidism. The gene calls are TRBV28 and TRBJ2-5; no clear D. Sequencing used blood. Written as DNA, the CDR3 is TGTGCCTGTCAAGGGAAGACCCAGTACTTC. Translated: CACQGKTQYF.